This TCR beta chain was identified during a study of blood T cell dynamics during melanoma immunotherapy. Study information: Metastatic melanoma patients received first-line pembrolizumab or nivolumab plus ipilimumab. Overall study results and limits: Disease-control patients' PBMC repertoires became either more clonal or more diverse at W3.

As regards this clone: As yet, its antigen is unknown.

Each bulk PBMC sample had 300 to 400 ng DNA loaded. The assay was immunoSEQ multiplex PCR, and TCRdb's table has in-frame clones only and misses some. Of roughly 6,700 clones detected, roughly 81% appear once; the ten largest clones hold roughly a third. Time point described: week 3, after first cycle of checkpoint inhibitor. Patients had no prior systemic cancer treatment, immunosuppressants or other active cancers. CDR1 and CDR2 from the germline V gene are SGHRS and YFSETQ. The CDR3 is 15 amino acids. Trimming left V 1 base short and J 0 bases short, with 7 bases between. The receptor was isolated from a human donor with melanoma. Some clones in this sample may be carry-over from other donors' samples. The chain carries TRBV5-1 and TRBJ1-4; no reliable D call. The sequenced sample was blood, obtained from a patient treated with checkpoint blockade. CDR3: CASSLYPATNEKLFF. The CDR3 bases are TGCGCCAGCAGCTTGTACCCTGCAACTAATGAAAAACTGTTTTTT.